One sample yielded the 25 T cell receptor beta chains listed below, sequenced in a study of glioma-infiltrating T cells. TCR alpha and beta CDR3 regions were amplified from RNA using iRepertoire nested multiplex PCR. In TCRdb, the multiplex PCR reads were re-called with MiXCR into one record per CDR3 protein. Of over 120,000 distinct CDR3 sequences in the sample, about 39% are singletons; the top ten hold over 15%. Sample: glioma tissue, nonneoplastic brain tissue, or PBMCs (not recorded which). The source of these receptors is a human donor with low-grade glioma or glioblastoma, undergoing nonglioma brain surgery, or in good health (not recorded which).

This clonotype was counted a few times. CDR3 amino acids: CSADIGGSGNTIYF. The DNA of the CDR3 is TGCAGTGCTGATATAGGGGGCTCTGGAAACACCATATATTTT. This sequence joins TRBV20-1 and TRBJ1-3; D perhaps matches TRBD1 (6 bases). The CDR3 consists of 14 residues. The germline gives CDR1 DFQATT, CDR2 SNEGSKA (reference sequence). V lost 5 bases, J lost 0 bases, and 11 bases lay in between.

The chain recombines TRBV2 with TRBJ2-5, with TRBD1 as a possible D gene (5 bases). The V and J ends lost 5 bases and 2 bases respectively, with 15 bases between them. The germline V gene has CDR1 SNHLY and CDR2 FYNNEI. The CDR3 contains 15 residues. The CDR3 reads CASSPTRTRQETQYF. The CDR3 nucleotides read TGTGCCAGCAGTCCGACCCGGACACGGCAAGAGACCCAGTACTTC.

This clonotype was seen a handful of times. The chain combines TRBV6-2 or TRBV6-3 with TRBJ1-1; maybe TRBD1 (5 bases). Trimming took 7 bases from V and 1 from J, leaving 10 bases between them. CDR3 length: 13 residues. The germline gives CDR1 MNHEY, CDR2 SVGEGT. The CDR3 DNA follows: TGTGCCAGCACCGGGACGGAGAACACTGAAGCTTTCTTT. Translating it yields CASTGTENTEAFF.

CDR3 protein: CASSLGLAGGQETQYF. CDR3 in DNA: TGTGCCAGCAGCTTAGGACTAGCGGGAGGACAAGAGACCCAGTACTTC. V usage is TRBV7-2 and J usage is TRBJ2-5; 13 bases fit TRBD2. Germline CDR1 is SGHTA and CDR2 is FQGNSA. The CDR3 runs to 16 residues. J gave up 2 bases and V 1 base, and 1 base lay outside the gene matches. Using reference TRBV7-2 and TRBJ2-5 for the parts outside the CDR3, the full variable domain is GAGVSQSPSNKVTEKGKDVELRCDPISGHTALYWYRQSLGQGLEFLIYFQGNSAPDKSGLPSDRFSAERTGGSVSTLTIQRTQQEDSAVYLCASSLGLAGGQETQYFGPGTRLLVL.

The chain joins TRBV11-2 to TRBJ2-1; 8 bases align to TRBD2. From germline, CDR1 is SGHAT and CDR2 FQNNGV. V shed 4 bases and J 6 bases; nucleotides not matched to a gene: 5. The CDR3 covers 14 residues. The DNA for the CDR3 is TGTGCCAGCAGCTCTAGCGGGTTCTCCAATGAGCAGTTCTTC. Its translation is CASSSSGFSNEQFF.

The rearrangement joins TRBV12-3 or TRBV12-4 to TRBJ1-1; D is unresolved. V was pared by 3 bases and J by 4 bases, with 9 bases between. CDR3 length equals 13 residues. Here the CDR3 reads CASSFFVSTEAFF. CDR3 bases: TGTGCCAGCAGTTTTTTTGTGTCCACTGAAGCTTTCTTT.

The chain recombines TRBV5-1 with TRBJ2-7, with TRBD1 matching 7 bases. The CDR3 runs 14 residues. CDR1 is SGHRS, CDR2 YFSETQ, per germline. V shed 4 bases and J 2 bases; nucleotides not matched to a gene: 6. CDR3 in amino acids: CASSTLGTAYEQYF. DNA for the CDR3: TGCGCCAGCAGCACACTTGGGACAGCCTACGAGCAGTACTTC. Full variable domain (remainder filled in from reference TRBV5-1 and TRBJ2-7): KAGVTQTPRYLIKTRGQQVTLSCSPISGHRSVSWYQQTPGQGLQFLFEYFSETQRNKGNFPGRFSGRQFSNSRSEMNVSTLELGDSALYLCASSTLGTAYEQYFGPGTRLTVT.

The chain couples TRBV4-1 to TRBJ1-5; the D gene is possibly TRBD1 (5 bases). CDR1 is MGHRA, CDR2 YSYEKL, per germline. V gave up 3 bases and J gave up 4 bases, with 7 bases separating them. This CDR3 spans 13 amino acids. The CDR3 bases are TGCGCCAGCAGCCAGGCAGGGAATCAGCCCCAGCATTTT. This codes for CASSQAGNQPQHF.

V is TRBV6-1 and J is TRBJ1-6; 10 positions agree with TRBD1. Per germline, CDR1 MNHNS and CDR2 SASEGT. The CDR3 is 16 amino acids. Trimming removed 6 bases from V and 9 bases from J; junction bases left unmatched: 11. The CDR3 spells CASSAKPGQGISPLHF. CDR3 in DNA: TGTGCCAGCAGCGCTAAACCGGGACAGGGGATTTCACCCCTCCACTTT.

The sample holds a few counts of this clonotype. J is TRBJ1-1 and V is TRBV3-1, with 8 bases identical to TRBD1. The CDR3 loop spans 16 amino acids. Germline values: CDR1 LGHDT, CDR2 YNNKEL (reference sequence). Trimming cost V 2 bases and J 1 base; bases outside gene matches: 6. This CDR3 reads CASSQYRTGRNTEAFF. In DNA form, the CDR3 reads TGTGCCAGCAGCCAATACCGGACAGGGAGGAACACTGAAGCTTTCTTT.

The chain carries TRBV18 and TRBJ2-1; 13 bases line up with TRBD2. The CDR3 extends over 18 amino acids. Germline values: CDR1 KGHSH, CDR2 LQKENI. J gave up 1 base and V 6 bases, and 9 bases lay outside the gene matches. The CDR3 sequence: CASSLLSGLAGSYNEQFF. Written as DNA, the CDR3 is TGTGCCAGCTCGCTCCTGTCGGGACTAGCGGGGTCCTACAATGAGCAGTTCTTC.

The chain is built from TRBV10-2 and TRBJ1-1; D is ambiguous. V dropped 2 bases and J dropped 1 base, with 2 bases sitting between them. Germline V lookup: CDR1 WSHSY, CDR2 SAAADI. The CDR3 runs 12 residues. Written as DNA, the CDR3 is TGCGCCAGCAGTGAGGCGAACACTGAAGCTTTCTTT. Translating gives CASSEANTEAFF.

V gene TRBV5-1 combines with J gene TRBJ2-5; 7 bases are shared with TRBD1. The CDR3 loop spans 15 amino acids. Trimming took 0 bases from V and 5 from J; bases not matched to a gene: 7. Per the germline V gene, CDR1 is SGHRS and CDR2 is YFSETQ. The CDR3 DNA is TGCGCCAGCAGCTTGGGTTCGACAGGGACGGAGACCCAGTACTTC. Translating it yields CASSLGSTGTETQYF.

This clonotype was observed once. The rearrangement joins TRBV6-2 or TRBV6-3 to TRBJ2-7; a possible D gene is TRBD2 (6 bases). CDR1 MNHEY and CDR2 SVGEGT come from the germline V gene. The CDR3 is made up of 13 amino acids. Trimming took 8 bases from V and 4 from J, leaving 15 bases between them. The chain's CDR3 is CASRLPGEYEQYF. The DNA of the CDR3 is TGTGCCAGCCGACTCCCGGGGGAGTACGAGCAGTACTTC.

There are a few counts of this clonotype. The V gene is TRBV20-1, the J gene TRBJ1-2, with D uncertain. The CDR3 sequence is 12 residues long. Trimming took off 5 bases at V and 4 bases at J, with 11 bases between the two ends. CDR1 and CDR2 (germline): DFQATT, SNEGSKA (reference sequence). The CDR3 sequence: CSAPGPIYGYTF. CDR3 coding DNA: TGCAGTGCTCCGGGTCCTATCTATGGCTACACCTTC.

With respect to this clonotype: It may be a read error: a sequence one base away is much more abundant. The rearrangement joins TRBV6-1 to TRBJ1-2, with D uncertain. The V end lost 5 bases, the J end lost 9 bases, and 13 bases lay between the germline ends. This CDR3 spans 12 amino acids. The germline CDR1 and CDR2 sequences are MNHNS and SASEGT. The CDR3 reads CASSRRQCRYTF. The CDR3 DNA sequence: TGTGCCAGCAGTCGACGGCAGTGCCGCTACACCTTC.

This clonotype was picked up many times. The chain links TRBV6-1 to TRBJ1-1, with no clear D. Germline V gives CDR1 MNHNS, CDR2 SASEGT. V lost 1 base and J lost 5, with 11 bases in between. The CDR3 totals 14 residues. CDR3 sequence (DNA): TGTGCCAGCAGTGAAGTTAGTGGGGAGACTGAAGCTTTCTTT. Protein: CASSEVSGETEAFF.

The chain employs TRBV19 and TRBJ2-3; D gene uncertain. Germline assignment: CDR1 LNHDA and CDR2 SQIVND (reference sequence). CDR3 size: 15 residues. With 3 bases removed from V and 0 bases from J, the gap between germline ends came to 10 bases. The CDR3 DNA sequence: TGTGCCAGTAGTATGGGCAGGCTCAGCACAGATACGCAGTATTTT. Its protein product is CASSMGRLSTDTQYF. Full variable domain (rest looked up from reference TRBV19 and TRBJ2-3): DGGITQSPKYLFRKEGQNVTLSCEQNLNHDAMYWYRQDPGQGLRLIYYSQIVNDFQKGDIAEGYSVSREKKESFPLTVTSAQKNPTAFYLCASSMGRLSTDTQYFGPGTRLTVL.

V and J are TRBV20-1 and TRBJ2-3; TRBD2 matches 10 bases. J gave up 2 bases and V 4 bases, and 9 bases lay outside the gene matches. CDR1 DFQATT and CDR2 SNEGSKA come from the germline V gene (reference sequence). This CDR3 contains 16 residues. The CDR3 sequence: CSAIELAGDITDTQYF. CDR3 coding DNA: TGCAGTGCTATAGAGCTAGCGGGGGATATCACAGATACGCAGTATTTT.

Turning to this clonotype: A read error is likely, as this CDR3 ends without the conserved phenylalanine or tryptophan. DNA for the CDR3: TGTGCCAGCTCACCTAGCCAGCGGACCACAGATACGCAGTATCTT. It encodes CASSPSQRTTDTQYL. The V and J genes are TRBV18 and TRBJ2-3; TRBD2 might be the D (5 bases). Germline CDR1 reads KGHSH; CDR2 reads LQKENI. This CDR3 has 15 residues. The V end lost 3 bases, the J end lost 2 bases, and 12 bases lay between the germline ends.

The rearrangement joins TRBV4-1 to TRBJ1-3; D call uncertain. Germline loops: CDR1 MGHRA, CDR2 YSYEKL. Trimming pared 3 bases from V and 4 bases from J, leaving 16 bases between. The CDR3 runs to 16 residues. CDR3 loop: CASSQEQVPRGNTIYF. Here the CDR3 DNA reads TGCGCCAGCAGCCAGGAGCAGGTTCCCAGGGGAAACACCATATATTTT.

The chain employs TRBV20-1 and TRBJ2-3; TRBD1 matches at 7 bases. CDR1 and CDR2 (germline): DFQATT, SNEGSKA (reference sequence). J lost 8 bases, V lost 5 bases, and 7 bases had no gene match. This CDR3 is built from 12 residues. CDR3 nucleotides: TGCAGTGCTGGGACAGCTTGGGGTACGCAGTATTTT. It encodes CSAGTAWGTQYF.

The V gene is TRBV3-1, the J gene TRBJ1-5; D gene unclear. The CDR3 consists of 13 residues. The V end was cut by 4 bases, the J end by 7 bases, with 11 bases between. Germline V gives CDR1 LGHDT, CDR2 YNNKEL (reference sequence). The CDR3 nucleotides are TGTGCCAGCAGCCGATATGGTGACCAGCCCCAGCATTTT. This gives the protein CASSRYGDQPQHF.

The chain recombines TRBV15 with TRBJ1-2; maybe TRBD1 (5 bases). The CDR3 has 11 residues. Trimming removed 6 bases from V and 8 bases from J, with 10 bases in between. Germline CDR1 and CDR2: LNHNV and YYDKDF (reference sequence). CDR3 residues: CATRWGNGYTF. The DNA of the CDR3 is TGTGCCACCAGGTGGGGGAACGGCTACACCTTC. Complete variable domain (other parts from reference TRBV15 and TRBJ1-2): DAMVIQNPRYQVTQFGKPVTLSCSQTLNHNVMYWYQQKSSQAPKLLFHYYDKDFNNEADTPDNFQSRRPNTSFCFLDIRSPGLGDTAMYLCATRWGNGYTFGSGTRLTVV.

This chain uses TRBV18 with TRBJ2-7; D is possibly TRBD2 (5 bases). CDR3 length: 15 residues. Germline V lookup: CDR1 KGHSH, CDR2 LQKENI. Trimming took off 3 bases at V and 0 bases at J, with 12 bases between the two ends. This CDR3 reads CASSPRTATSYEQYF. CDR3 nucleotides: TGTGCCAGCTCACCTAGGACTGCAACCTCCTACGAGCAGTACTTC.